The 17 T cell receptor beta chains presented below share a single source sample, sequenced in a study of T cells in tumors after PD-1 blockade. Some clones are missing from TCRdb's copy, which holds only in-frame ones; the method was immunoSEQ multiplex PCR. The sample carries 20,000 to 25,000 clones, roughly 78% recorded once. Material: PBMCs, obtained before anti-PD-1 treatment. These receptor sequences come from a human donor with basal cell carcinoma.

The V and J genes are TRBV5-1 and TRBJ2-1; 9 nucleotides agree with TRBD2. Looked up from germline, CDR1 is SGHRS and CDR2 is YFSETQ. Losses at the gene ends were 1 base for V and 0 bases for J; bases not matched to a gene: 11. This CDR3 has 19 residues. The CDR3 reads CASSLSELAGLSSYNEQFF. In DNA form, the CDR3 reads TGCGCCAGCAGCTTGTCTGAACTAGCGGGTCTATCCTCCTACAATGAGCAGTTCTTC.

The rearrangement joins TRBV4-3 to TRBJ1-2; perhaps TRBD1 as D (5 bases). The CDR3 length is 15 residues. Germline CDR1 and CDR2: LGHNA and YSLEER. V lost 1 base, J lost 4 bases, and 13 bases lay in between. The CDR3 reads CASSQAPTGTYGYTF. DNA for the CDR3: TGCGCCAGCAGCCAAGCACCCACCGGGACCTATGGCTACACCTTC.

The sample holds a few counts of this clone. V is TRBV5-4 and J is TRBJ1-6; 9 nucleotides match TRBD1. The V segment lost 0 bases and the J segment 5 bases; nucleotides outside the gene matches: 6. The CDR3 is 17 amino acids. Per germline, CDR1 SGHNT and CDR2 YYREEE (reference sequence). This CDR3 is CASSLGLGQGDNSPLHF. The CDR3 DNA follows: TGTGCCAGCAGCTTGGGTTTGGGACAGGGCGATAATTCACCCCTCCACTTT.

In this sample, this clone turned up once. The chain combines TRBV4-1 with TRBJ2-5, with D hard to call. This CDR3 comprises 17 residues. The germline CDR1 and CDR2 sequences are MGHRA and YSYEKL. Between the trimmed V and J ends, which lost 4 bases and 5 bases, there was a span of 23 bases. CDR3: CASSRNQLSDLRETQYF. CDR3 nucleotides: TGCGCCAGCAGCCGGAATCAGTTGAGTGATCTTAGGGAGACCCAGTACTTC.

A single count supports this clone. The chain has TRBV4-3 and TRBJ1-5; TRBD1 matches at 7 bases. CDR1 and CDR2 (germline): LGHNA, YSLEER. This CDR3 has 14 amino acids. V was pared by 4 bases and J by 6 bases, with 6 bases of the junction left unmatched. In DNA form, the CDR3 reads TGCGCCAGCAGCCTCGGGAGGGACAGTCAGCCCCAGCATTTT. The encoded protein is CASSLGRDSQPQHF.

The chain employs TRBV6-4 and TRBJ1-1; TRBD1 is a possible D gene (6 bases). The V gene lost 0 bases and the J gene lost 4 bases, with 21 bases spanning the gap. The CDR3 spans 18 residues. Germline CDR1 reads MRHNA; CDR2 reads SNTAGT. The CDR3 region has the DNA TGTGCCAGCAGTGACTCGGGGGGCGAAGTAGGGTTTGGCACTGAAGCTTTCTTT. This gives the protein CASSDSGGEVGFGTEAFF.

The V and J genes are TRBV15 and TRBJ1-2, with 7 bases fitting TRBD1. This CDR3 spans 15 amino acids. Germline V gene data show CDR1 as LNHNV and CDR2 as YYDKDF (reference sequence). Trimming cost V 1 base and J 4 bases; bases outside gene matches: 6. CDR3 sequence reads: CATSRGEGAVYGYTF. CDR3 bases: TGTGCCACCAGCAGAGGGGAGGGGGCGGTCTATGGCTACACCTTC.

V gene TRBV19 combines with J gene TRBJ1-2; no clear D gene. Germline V gene sequence: CDR1 LNHDA, CDR2 SQIVND (reference sequence). This CDR3 has 15 residues. The ends were cut back, 6 bases at V and 8 bases at J, with 22 bases in the middle. The CDR3 DNA is TGTGCCAGTAGGAAGATGTACGTTGACGAGCGCGGCTACACCTTC. Translating gives CASRKMYVDERGYTF.

The chain is built from TRBV4-1 and TRBJ1-4; D not certain. The length of the CDR3 is 14 residues. Germline V gene lookup returns CDR1 MGHRA and CDR2 YSYEKL. Trimming stripped 4 bases from V and 2 bases from J, with 8 bases between. CDR3 residues: CASSLRRTNEKLFF. The CDR3 DNA is TGCGCCAGCAGCCTCCGACGGACTAATGAAAAACTGTTTTTT.

The chain couples TRBV14 to TRBJ2-3; weak D call: TRBD1 (6 bases). In germline, CDR1 is SGHDN, CDR2 FVKESK. CDR3 size: 14 residues. Trimming pared 1 base from V and 1 base from J, leaving 6 bases between. The chain's CDR3 is CASSQAGGTDTQYF. DNA of the CDR3: TGTGCCAGCAGCCAAGCAGGGGGCACAGATACGCAGTATTTT.

This sequence joins TRBV19 and TRBJ1-3; D is uncertain. The CDR3 is 13 amino acids. Trimming pared 3 bases from V and 4 bases from J, leaving 7 bases between. Germline loops: CDR1 LNHDA, CDR2 SQIVND (reference sequence). The CDR3 protein is CASSIRGGNTIYF. The CDR3 DNA reads TGTGCCAGTAGTATCAGAGGAGGAAACACCATATATTTT. Filled out from reference TRBV19 and TRBJ1-3, the complete variable domain reads DGGITQSPKYLFRKEGQNVTLSCEQNLNHDAMYWYRQDPGQGLRLIYYSQIVNDFQKGDIAEGYSVSREKKESFPLTVTSAQKNPTAFYLCASSIRGGNTIYFGEGSWLTVV.

By proportion, this clone is medium-sized (0.01 to 0.1%). V usage is TRBV7-3 and J usage is TRBJ2-2; TRBD1 matches at 7 bases. CDR3 size: 20 residues. Losses at the gene ends were 1 base for V and 0 bases for J; bases not matched to a gene: 14. CDR1 SGHTA and CDR2 FQGTGA come from the germline V gene. The CDR3 reads CASSLKGGRQASTNTGELFF. CDR3 coding DNA: TGTGCCAGCAGCTTAAAAGGGGGCAGACAGGCCTCCACGAACACCGGGGAGCTGTTTTTT. Full variable domain (remainder filled in from reference TRBV7-3 and TRBJ2-2): GAGVSQTPSNKVTEKGKYVELRCDPISGHTALYWYRQSLGQGPEFLIYFQGTGAADDSGLPNDRFFAVRPEGSVSTLKIQRTERGDSAVYLCASSLKGGRQASTNTGELFFGEGSRLTVL.

The genes are TRBV2 and TRBJ2-2; D ambiguous. The germline gives CDR1 SNHLY, CDR2 FYNNEI. V lost 7 bases, J lost 0 bases, and 9 bases lay in between. The length of the CDR3 is 14 residues. The CDR3 coding sequence is TGTGCCAGCATGGACGCCGCGAACACCGGGGAGCTGTTTTTT. Encoded protein: CASMDAANTGELFF. The full variable domain, in which reference TRBV2 and TRBJ2-2 provide the parts outside the CDR3, is EPEVTQTPSHQVTQMGQEVILRCVPISNHLYFYWYRQILGQKVEFLVSFYNNEISEKSEIFDDQFSVERPDGSNFTLKIRSTKLEDSAMYFCASMDAANTGELFFGEGSRLTVL.

The chain carries TRBV5-5 and TRBJ1-4, with 7 positions matching TRBD1. Germline trimming cut 5 bases from V and 5 bases from J; bases unmatched to any gene: 12. The CDR3 runs 16 residues. Germline lookup yields CDR1 SGHKS and CDR2 YYEKEE (reference sequence). The CDR3 reads CASRQDRDSSNEKLFF. Written as DNA, the CDR3 is TGTGCCAGCAGGCAAGACCGGGACAGTTCGAATGAAAAACTGTTTTTT.

The rearrangement joins TRBV30 to TRBJ2-1; 12 bases align to TRBD2. Germline V lookup: CDR1 GTSNPN, CDR2 SVGIG (reference sequence). The CDR3 is made up of 13 amino acids. J gave up 9 bases and V 3 bases, and 3 bases lay outside the gene matches. CDR3 sequence reads: CAWRASGRAEQFF. In DNA form, the CDR3 reads TGTGCCTGGAGGGCTAGCGGGAGGGCTGAGCAGTTCTTC.

This sequence joins TRBV3-1 (or the pseudogene TRBV3-2) and TRBJ2-7, with TRBD2 matching 8 bases. The CDR3 length is 16 residues. With V trimmed by 3 bases and J by 0 bases, 7 bases remained unmatched. CDR1 and CDR2 (germline): LGHDT, YNNKEL (reference sequence). DNA of the CDR3: TGTGCCAGCAGCCATGATAGCGGGGCGGCCTCCTACGAGCAGTACTTC. Protein product: CASSHDSGAASYEQYF.

The V and J genes are TRBV7-9 and TRBJ2-3, with 10 bases that match TRBD2. Trimming took 5 bases from V and 3 from J; bases not matched to a gene: 11. Per germline, CDR1 SEHNR and CDR2 FQNEAQ (reference sequence). The CDR3 is 17 residues long. CDR3 protein: CASSRPGSGRATDTQYF. The CDR3 DNA is TGTGCCAGCAGCCGACCAGGGAGCGGGAGGGCTACAGATACGCAGTATTTT.